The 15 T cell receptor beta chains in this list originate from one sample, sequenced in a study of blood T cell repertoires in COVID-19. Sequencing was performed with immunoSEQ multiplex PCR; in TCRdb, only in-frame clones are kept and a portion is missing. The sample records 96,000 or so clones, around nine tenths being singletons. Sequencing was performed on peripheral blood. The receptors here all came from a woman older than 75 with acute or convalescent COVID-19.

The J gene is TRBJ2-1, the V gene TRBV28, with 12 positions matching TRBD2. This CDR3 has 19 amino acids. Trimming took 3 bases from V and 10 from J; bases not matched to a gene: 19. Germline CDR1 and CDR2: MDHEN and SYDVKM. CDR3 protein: CASSFPPWPSGRAYREQFF. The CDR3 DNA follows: TGTGCCAGCAGTTTTCCCCCCTGGCCTAGCGGGAGGGCATACAGAGAGCAGTTCTTC.

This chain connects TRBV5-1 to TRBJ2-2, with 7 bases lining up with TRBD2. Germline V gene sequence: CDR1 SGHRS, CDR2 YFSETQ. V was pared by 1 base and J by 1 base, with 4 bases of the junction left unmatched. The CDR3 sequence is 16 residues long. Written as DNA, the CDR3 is TGCGCCAGCAGCTTGACGGGGGGTAAGAACACCGGGGAGCTGTTTTTT. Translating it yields CASSLTGGKNTGELFF.

CDR3 protein: CATVRASGLSEKLFF. CDR3 nucleotide sequence: TGTGCCACAGTGAGGGCCTCAGGCTTGAGTGAAAAACTGTTTTTT. The J gene is TRBJ1-4, the V gene TRBV6-5; D gene uncertain. Germline loops: CDR1 MNHEY, CDR2 SVGAGI. This CDR3 has 15 amino acids. Trimming left V 10 bases short and J 7 bases short, with 22 bases between.

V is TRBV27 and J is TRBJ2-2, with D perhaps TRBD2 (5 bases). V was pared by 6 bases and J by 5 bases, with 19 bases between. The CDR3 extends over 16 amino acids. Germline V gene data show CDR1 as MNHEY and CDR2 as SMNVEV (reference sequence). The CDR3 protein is CASSRPLTGYTGELFF. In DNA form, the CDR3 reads TGTGCCAGCAGCCGCCCCCTGACGGGGTATACCGGGGAGCTGTTTTTT.

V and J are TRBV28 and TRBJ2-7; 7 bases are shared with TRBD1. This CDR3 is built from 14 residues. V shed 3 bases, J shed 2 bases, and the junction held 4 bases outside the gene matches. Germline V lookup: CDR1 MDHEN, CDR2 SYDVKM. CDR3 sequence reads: CASSFRTGAYEQYF. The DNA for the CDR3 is TGTGCCAGCAGTTTCAGGACAGGAGCCTACGAGCAGTACTTC. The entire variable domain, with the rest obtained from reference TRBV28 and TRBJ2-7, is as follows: DVKVTQSSRYLVKRTGEKVFLECVQDMDHENMFWYRQDPGLGLRLIYFSYDVKMKEKGDIPEGYSVSREKKERFSLILESASTNQTSMYLCASSFRTGAYEQYFGPGTRLTVT.

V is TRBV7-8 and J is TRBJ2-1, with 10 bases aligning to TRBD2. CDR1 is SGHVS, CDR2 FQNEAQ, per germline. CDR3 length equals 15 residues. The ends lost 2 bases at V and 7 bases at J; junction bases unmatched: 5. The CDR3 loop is CASSLQAGGPNEQFF. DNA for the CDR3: TGTGCCAGCAGCTTACAAGCGGGAGGGCCGAATGAGCAGTTCTTC.

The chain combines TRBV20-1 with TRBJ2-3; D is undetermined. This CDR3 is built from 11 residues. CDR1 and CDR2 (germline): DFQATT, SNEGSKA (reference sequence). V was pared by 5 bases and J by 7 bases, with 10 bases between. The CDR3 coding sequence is TGCAGTGCTCTTGCCGGTCATACGCAGTATTTT. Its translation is CSALAGHTQYF.

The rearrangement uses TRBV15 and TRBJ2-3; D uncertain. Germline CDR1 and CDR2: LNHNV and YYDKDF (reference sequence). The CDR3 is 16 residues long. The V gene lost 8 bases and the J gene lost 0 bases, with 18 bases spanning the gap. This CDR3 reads CATLDSSLTSTDTQYF. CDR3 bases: TGTGCCACCCTAGACTCCAGCCTAACTAGCACAGATACGCAGTATTTT.

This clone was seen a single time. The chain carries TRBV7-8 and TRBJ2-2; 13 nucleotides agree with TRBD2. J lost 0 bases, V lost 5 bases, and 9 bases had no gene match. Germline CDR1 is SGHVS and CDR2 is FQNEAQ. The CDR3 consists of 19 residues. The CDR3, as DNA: TGTGCCAGCAGCCCGCGGTGGACTAGCGGGGGATCGAACACCGGGGAGCTGTTTTTT. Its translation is CASSPRWTSGGSNTGELFF. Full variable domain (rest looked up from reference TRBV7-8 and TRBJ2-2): GAGVSQSPRYKVAKRGQDVALRCDPISGHVSLFWYQQALGQGPEFLTYFQNEAQLDKSGLPSDRFFAERPEGSVSTLKIQRTQQEDSAVYLCASSPRWTSGGSNTGELFFGEGSRLTVL.

The CDR3 loop reads CASSPPGQFNEQFF. CDR3 DNA sequence: TGTGCCAGCTCACCTCCGGGACAGTTCAATGAGCAGTTCTTC. The chain carries TRBV18 and TRBJ2-1; 7 bases line up with TRBD1. Germline CDR1 is KGHSH and CDR2 is LQKENI. V trimming: 3 bases; J trimming: 6 bases; junction bases outside the gene matches: 5. This CDR3 spans 14 amino acids.

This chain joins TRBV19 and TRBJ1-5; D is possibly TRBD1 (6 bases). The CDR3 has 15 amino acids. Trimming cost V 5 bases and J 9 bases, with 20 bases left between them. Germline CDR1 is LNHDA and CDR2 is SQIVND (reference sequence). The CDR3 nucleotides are TGTGCCAGTAGTTTTGAGGGGGAGGGCCGGGCGCCCCAGCATTTT. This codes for CASSFEGEGRAPQHF. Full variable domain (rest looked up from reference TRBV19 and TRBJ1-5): DGGITQSPKYLFRKEGQNVTLSCEQNLNHDAMYWYRQDPGQGLRLIYYSQIVNDFQKGDIAEGYSVSREKKESFPLTVTSAQKNPTAFYLCASSFEGEGRAPQHFGDGTRLSIL.

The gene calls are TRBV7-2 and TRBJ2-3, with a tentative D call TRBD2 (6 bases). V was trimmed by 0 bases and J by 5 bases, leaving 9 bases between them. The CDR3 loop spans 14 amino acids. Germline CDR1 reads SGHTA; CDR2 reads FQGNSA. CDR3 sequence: CASSLAGSIDTQYF. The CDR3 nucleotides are TGTGCCAGCAGCTTAGCCGGGAGTATAGATACGCAGTATTTT. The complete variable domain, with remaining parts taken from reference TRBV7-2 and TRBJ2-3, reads GAGVSQSPSNKVTEKGKDVELRCDPISGHTALYWYRQSLGQGLEFLIYFQGNSAPDKSGLPSDRFSAERTGGSVSTLTIQRTQQEDSAVYLCASSLAGSIDTQYFGPGTRLTVL.

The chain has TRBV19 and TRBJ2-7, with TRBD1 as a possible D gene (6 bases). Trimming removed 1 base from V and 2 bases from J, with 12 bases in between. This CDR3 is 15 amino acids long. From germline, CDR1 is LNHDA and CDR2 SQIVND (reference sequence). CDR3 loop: CASSIALGTTYEQYF. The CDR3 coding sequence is TGTGCCAGTAGTATAGCCCTCGGGACAACCTACGAGCAGTACTTC. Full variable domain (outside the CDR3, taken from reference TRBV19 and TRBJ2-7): DGGITQSPKYLFRKEGQNVTLSCEQNLNHDAMYWYRQDPGQGLRLIYYSQIVNDFQKGDIAEGYSVSREKKESFPLTVTSAQKNPTAFYLCASSIALGTTYEQYFGPGTRLTVT.

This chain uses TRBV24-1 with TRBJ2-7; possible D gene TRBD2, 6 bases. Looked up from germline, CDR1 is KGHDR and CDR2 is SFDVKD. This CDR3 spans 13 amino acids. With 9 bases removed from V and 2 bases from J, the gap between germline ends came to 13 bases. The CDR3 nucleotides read TGTGCCACCCAGGAGGGCAGAACCTACGAGCAGTACTTC. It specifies CATQEGRTYEQYF.

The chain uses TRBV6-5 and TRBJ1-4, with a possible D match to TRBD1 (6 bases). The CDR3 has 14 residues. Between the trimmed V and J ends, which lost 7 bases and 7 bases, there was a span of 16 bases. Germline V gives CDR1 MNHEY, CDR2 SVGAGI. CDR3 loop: CASTWGGFSEKLFF. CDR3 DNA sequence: TGTGCCAGCACCTGGGGGGGCTTCAGTGAAAAACTGTTTTTT.